Described below is a single T cell receptor beta chain sequence and its context. The target antigen is unknown. These data come from a study of cytomegalovirus exposure and HLA in healthy donors. The germline V gene encodes CDR1 MNHNS and CDR2 SASEGT. V shed 2 bases and J shed 16 bases, with 6 bases lying between them. The CDR3 spans 9 residues. The PCR contained 60 Vbeta and 13 Jbeta primers. Sequenced by immunoSEQ multiplex PCR; TCRdb stores in-frame clones only, minus some. This table has 100,000 to 150,000 clones, around three quarters appearing once. Study results and caveats: TCR beta chain V- and J-gene trimming was linked, in a later analysis, to a missense variant in DCLRE1C.

The chain has TRBV6-1 and TRBJ2-1; D remains ambiguous. The TCR was taken from a female donor in good health and CMV-seronegative. The sample was PBMCs. CDR3 loop: CASSEIPFF. The CDR3 coding sequence is TGTGCCAGCAGTGAAATCCCATTCTTC.